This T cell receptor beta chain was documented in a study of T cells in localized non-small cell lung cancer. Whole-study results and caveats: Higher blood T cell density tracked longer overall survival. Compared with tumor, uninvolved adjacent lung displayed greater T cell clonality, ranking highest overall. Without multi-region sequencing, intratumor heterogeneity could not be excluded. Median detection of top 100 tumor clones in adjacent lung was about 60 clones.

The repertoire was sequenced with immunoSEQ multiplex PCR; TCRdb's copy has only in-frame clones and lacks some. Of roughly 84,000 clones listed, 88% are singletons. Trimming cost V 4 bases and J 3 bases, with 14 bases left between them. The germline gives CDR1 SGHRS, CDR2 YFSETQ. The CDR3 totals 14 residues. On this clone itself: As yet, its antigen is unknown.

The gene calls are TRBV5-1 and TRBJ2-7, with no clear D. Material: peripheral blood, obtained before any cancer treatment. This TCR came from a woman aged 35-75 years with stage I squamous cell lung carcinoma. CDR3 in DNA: TGCGCCAGCAGCCTGCTCTCGAACGACTACGAGCAGTACTTC. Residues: CASSLLSNDYEQYF.